The 25 T cell receptor beta chains below come from one sample, sequenced in a study of T cell therapy after organ transplantation. Clones were sequenced by immunoSEQ multiplex PCR, and TCRdb holds only the in-frame ones, with some missing. The profile shows about 20,000 clones, roughly 84% of them singletons. Time point: 20-29 weeks after completion of therapy. Their recognized antigens are unknown. Specimen: CD8+ T cells from blood, collected after autologous CMV-specific T cell therapy. These receptors originate from a human patient who had received a solid organ transplant and had CMV disease. These T cells may partly come from the graft donor.

This chain joins TRBV7-9 and TRBJ2-6; D is perhaps TRBD2 (5 bases). The germline V gene has CDR1 SEHNR and CDR2 FQNEAQ (reference sequence). Trimming stripped 6 bases from V and 4 bases from J, with 13 bases between. The CDR3 is 15 amino acids. In DNA, the CDR3 is TGTGCCAGCAGTCTCCTAGCCGCCGGGGCCAACGTCCTGACTTTC. It codes for CASSLLAAGANVLTF.

CDR3 loop: CASSVDRETSTDTQYF. DNA of the CDR3: TGTGCCAGCAGCGTCGATAGGGAGACTAGCACAGATACGCAGTATTTT. The rearrangement links TRBV9 to TRBJ2-3; a weak D match, TRBD2 (5 bases). V lost 2 bases and J lost 0, with 13 bases in between. The CDR3 is 16 amino acids. Germline assignment: CDR1 SGDLS and CDR2 YYNGEE.

The rearrangement uses TRBV15 and TRBJ2-5; possible D gene TRBD1, 6 bases. With the DNA end fitting TRBJ2-7 better, the J assignment may be wrong. This CDR3 is 13 amino acids long. CDR1 is LNHNV and CDR2 is YYDKDF in the germline V gene (reference sequence). CDR3 in DNA: TGTGCCACCAGCACGGGACACCTCTACGAGCAGTACTTC. It yields the protein CATSTGHLYEQYF.

V usage is TRBV6-5 and J usage is TRBJ1-1; no firm D call. Germline V CDR1 and CDR2: MNHEY, SVGAGI. Trimming shortened V by 1 base and J by 3 bases, and 9 bases separated the two germline ends. The CDR3 spans 14 residues. The CDR3 DNA reads as TGTGCCAGCAGTTACTTAGGTAGCTACACTGAAGCTTTCTTT. Protein: CASSYLGSYTEAFF.

V gene TRBV7-8 combines with J gene TRBJ2-1, with D possibly being TRBD1 or TRBD2 (5 bases each). The V gene's germline CDR1 is SGHVS and CDR2 FQNEAQ. The CDR3 has 17 residues. V lost 5 bases and J 0 bases, leaving 17 bases between the germline ends. The CDR3 reads CASSPNRWGSSYNEQFF. The DNA for the CDR3 is TGTGCCAGCAGCCCCAATAGGTGGGGGTCCTCCTACAATGAGCAGTTCTTC. The full variable domain, in which reference TRBV7-8 and TRBJ2-1 provide the parts outside the CDR3, is GAGVSQSPRYKVAKRGQDVALRCDPISGHVSLFWYQQALGQGPEFLTYFQNEAQLDKSGLPSDRFFAERPEGSVSTLKIQRTQQEDSAVYLCASSPNRWGSSYNEQFFGPGTRLTVL.

The chain couples TRBV4-2 to TRBJ2-3, with 8 bases matching TRBD1. The CDR3 spans 15 residues. The germline gives CDR1 LGHNA, CDR2 YNFKEQ. V was clipped by 1 base and J by 3 bases; unmatched bases: 3. The CDR3 nucleotides are TGTGCCAGCAGCCAAGCGCAGGGGGCGACAGATACGCAGTATTTT. Residues: CASSQAQGATDTQYF.

By sample share, this clone is medium-sized. The chain is built from TRBV19 and TRBJ2-7; perhaps TRBD1 as D (6 bases). The V gene lost 8 bases and the J gene lost 0 bases, with 8 bases spanning the gap. This CDR3 has 12 amino acids. CDR1 is LNHDA, CDR2 SQIVND, per germline (reference sequence). The CDR3 DNA follows: TGTGCCAGTTGGGACACCTCCTACGAGCAGTACTTC. The encoded protein is CASWDTSYEQYF.

The rearrangement joins TRBV7-6 to TRBJ2-7; TRBD2 might be the D (5 bases). Germline assignment: CDR1 SGHVS and CDR2 FNYEAQ. The CDR3 is made up of 16 amino acids. The V and J ends lost 4 bases and 0 bases respectively, with 16 bases between them. CDR3: CASSSITGLSSYEQYF. CDR3 DNA sequence: TGTGCCAGCAGCTCCATTACCGGACTTTCCTCCTACGAGCAGTACTTC.

This clone appeared once. The gene calls are TRBV5-4 and TRBJ2-3, with D hard to call. Germline V gene lookup returns CDR1 SGHNT and CDR2 YYREEE (reference sequence). This CDR3 is built from 13 residues. V was pared by 4 bases and J by 0 bases, with 6 bases between. CDR3 DNA: TGTGCCAGCAGCGGCACTAGCACAGATACGCAGTATTTT. It specifies CASSGTSTDTQYF.

The chain carries TRBV6-5 and TRBJ2-7; D unclear. V was trimmed by 11 bases and J by 4 bases, leaving 15 bases between them. The CDR3 consists of 12 residues. Germline V lookup: CDR1 MNHEY, CDR2 SVGAGI. This CDR3 is CACAVVAYEQYF. CDR3 bases: TGTGCCTGCGCCGTGGTTGCATACGAGCAGTACTTC.

V gene TRBV19 combines with J gene TRBJ1-1, with 9 bases lining up with TRBD1. V dropped 7 bases and J dropped 0; count of bases not matched to a gene: 12. The CDR3 covers 17 residues. Germline CDR1 and CDR2: LNHDA and SQIVND (reference sequence). The CDR3 reads CASTITGGAGMNTEAFF. CDR3 bases: TGTGCCAGTACGATTACAGGGGGCGCCGGCATGAACACTGAAGCTTTCTTT.

CDR3 loop: CASSFNRCQETQYF. CDR3 in DNA: TGTGCCAGCAGCTTTAACAGGTGCCAAGAGACCCAGTACTTC. The chain couples TRBV12-1 to TRBJ2-5; no DNA check was done on the table's D call, TRBD1. TRBV12-1 is tagged as a pseudogene. The CDR3 has 14 amino acids.

The V and J genes are TRBV2 and TRBJ2-7; D gene ambiguous. The length of the CDR3 is 14 residues. Trimming took off 7 bases at V and 2 bases at J, with 15 bases between the two ends. Germline V gives CDR1 SNHLY, CDR2 FYNNEI. CDR3 coding DNA: TGTGCCAGCACAGGACCACCAGCTACCTACGAGCAGTACTTC. It specifies CASTGPPATYEQYF.

The V gene is TRBV4-3, the J gene TRBJ2-3; 7 bases match TRBD2. V gave up 2 bases and J gave up 2 bases; unmatched junction bases: 7. The germline gives CDR1 LGHNA, CDR2 YSLEER. CDR3 length: 16 amino acids. The CDR3 bases are TGCGCCAGCAGCCAATTCGACGGGGGGATCACAGATACGCAGTATTTT. It specifies CASSQFDGGITDTQYF.

The rearrangement uses TRBV7-9 and TRBJ2-7; D is undetermined. Germline V CDR1 and CDR2: SEHNR, FQNEAQ (reference sequence). The CDR3 sequence is 13 residues long. Trimming pared 5 bases from V and 4 bases from J, leaving 12 bases between. The DNA for the CDR3 is TGTGCCAGCAGCCCGATCGGTGGGTACGAGCAGTACTTC. Translating it yields CASSPIGGYEQYF.

The chain links TRBV27 to TRBJ2-7; D may be TRBD1 (5 bases). CDR1 and CDR2 from the germline V gene are MNHEY and SMNVEV (reference sequence). The CDR3 contains 14 residues. V lost 11 bases and J lost 0, with 17 bases in between. In DNA, the CDR3 is TGTGCCTCGGGTCTGGCAGGACACTCCTACGAGCAGTACTTC. It translates to CASGLAGHSYEQYF.

The J gene is TRBJ2-5, the V gene TRBV7-9; TRBD2 matches at 11 bases. Germline values: CDR1 SEHNR, CDR2 FQNEAQ (reference sequence). J gave up 4 bases and V 5 bases, and 12 bases lay outside the gene matches. The CDR3 length is 17 residues. The CDR3 DNA is TGTGCCAGCAGCCCCCCGACTAGCGGGATGTTGTCAGAGACCCAGTACTTC. This gives the protein CASSPPTSGMLSETQYF.

CDR3 protein: CASSYLGDQPQHF. CDR3 DNA: TGTGCCAGCAGTTACCTGGGCGATCAGCCCCAGCATTTT. The V gene is TRBV6-6, the J gene TRBJ1-5; no firm D call. Trimming took off 2 bases at V and 5 bases at J, with 7 bases between the two ends. The CDR3 extends over 13 amino acids. Germline V gene sequence: CDR1 MNHNY, CDR2 SVGAGI (reference sequence).

This chain connects TRBV2 to TRBJ2-7; TRBD1 matches at 9 bases. Germline V gives CDR1 SNHLY, CDR2 FYNNEI. There are 15 residues in the CDR3. J gave up 5 bases and V 4 bases, and 9 bases lay outside the gene matches. For the CDR3, the DNA is TGTGCCAGCAGTGGCCCTTGGACAGGGGACGACGAGCAGTACTTC. Protein product: CASSGPWTGDDEQYF.

This sequence joins TRBV21-1 and TRBJ2-7; TRBD1 was called by the table and not checked on the DNA. TRBV21-1 is deemed a pseudogene. There are 11 residues in the CDR3. The CDR3, as DNA: TGTGCCAGCAGCAAAGGGCATCGACAGTACTTC. It yields the protein CASSKGHRQYF.

The chain joins TRBV6-5 to TRBJ2-7; unclear D gene. The CDR3 contains 16 residues. Germline V gene data show CDR1 as MNHEY and CDR2 as SVGAGI. V lost 0 bases and J lost 0, with 12 bases in between. As DNA, the CDR3 is TGTGCCAGCAGTTACTCGATATCAGCTGCCTCCTACGAGCAGTACTTC. It encodes CASSYSISAASYEQYF.

The genes are TRBV19 and TRBJ2-2; a possible D gene is TRBD2 (6 bases). This CDR3 comprises 18 residues. With 3 bases removed from V and 3 bases from J, the gap between germline ends came to 20 bases. Looked up from germline, CDR1 is LNHDA and CDR2 is SQIVND (reference sequence). The CDR3 here is CASSIYGGGERDTGELFF. For the CDR3, the DNA is TGTGCCAGTAGTATTTACGGAGGAGGGGAACGGGACACCGGGGAGCTGTTTTTT.

This clone was seen just once. V is TRBV4-3 and J is TRBJ2-5, with D hard to call. The J call may be mistaken, given a closer DNA end match to TRBJ2-7. The CDR3 runs 13 residues. The germline V gene has CDR1 LGHNA and CDR2 YSLEER. The CDR3 sequence is CASSPGSGYEQYF. The CDR3, as DNA: TGCGCCAGCAGCCCAGGTTCAGGCTACGAGCAGTACTTC.

The rearrangement links TRBV14 to TRBJ2-5; tentative D call: TRBD2 (6 bases). The V and J ends lost 5 bases and 5 bases respectively, with 21 bases between them. The germline V gene has CDR1 SGHDN and CDR2 FVKESK. This CDR3 has 16 residues. This chain's CDR3 is CASSSGTLRGGETQYF. The CDR3 DNA is TGTGCCAGCAGCTCCGGGACTTTGCGGGGTGGGGAGACCCAGTACTTC.

The rearrangement links TRBV19 to TRBJ2-7; 10 bases are a match to TRBD1. J was trimmed by 3 bases and V by 9 bases; bases with no gene match: 5. The CDR3 runs to 13 residues. CDR1 is LNHDA and CDR2 is SQIVND in the germline V gene (reference sequence). The CDR3 reads CASSGTGDYEQYF. In nucleotides, the CDR3 is TGTGCCAGCAGCGGGACAGGGGACTACGAGCAGTACTTC.